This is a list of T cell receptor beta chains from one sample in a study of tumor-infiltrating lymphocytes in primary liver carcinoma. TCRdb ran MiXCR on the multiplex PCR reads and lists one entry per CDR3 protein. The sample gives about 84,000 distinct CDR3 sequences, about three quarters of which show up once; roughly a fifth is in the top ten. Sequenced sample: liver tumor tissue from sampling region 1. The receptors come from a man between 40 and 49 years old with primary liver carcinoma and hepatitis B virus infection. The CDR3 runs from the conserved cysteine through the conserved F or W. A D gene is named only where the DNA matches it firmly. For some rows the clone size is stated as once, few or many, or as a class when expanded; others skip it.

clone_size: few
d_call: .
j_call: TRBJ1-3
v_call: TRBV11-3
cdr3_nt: TGTGCCAACACCTTCCTGTGGGGCTACTCTGGAAACACCATATATTTT
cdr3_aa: CANTFLWGYSGNTIYF

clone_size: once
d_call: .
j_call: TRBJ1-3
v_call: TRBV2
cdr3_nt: TGTGCCAGCAGAGCAGGCTCTAGTGGAAACACCATATATTTT
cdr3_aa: CASRAGSSGNTIYF

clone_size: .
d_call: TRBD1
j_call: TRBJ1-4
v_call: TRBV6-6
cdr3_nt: TGTGCCAGTAGTATTGGGACAGGGGCGACAACTAATGAAAAACCGTTTTTT
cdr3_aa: CASSIGTGATTNEKPFF

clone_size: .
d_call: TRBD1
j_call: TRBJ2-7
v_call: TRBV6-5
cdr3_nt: TGTGCCATCAGTAAAGCCCCCGGGACAGGGGGCGCGGAACAGTACTTC
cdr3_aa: CAISKAPGTGGAEQYF

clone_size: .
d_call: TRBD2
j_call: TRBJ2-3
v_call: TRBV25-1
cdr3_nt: TGTGCCAGCATCACCAATAGCGGGACTTCAGATACGCAGTATTTT
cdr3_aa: CASITNSGTSDTQYF

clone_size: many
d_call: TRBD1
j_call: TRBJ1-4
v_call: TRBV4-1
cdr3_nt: TGCGCCAGCAAGGTGTCAGGGGGGACAACAACTAATGAAAAACTGTTTTTT
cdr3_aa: CASKVSGGTTTNEKLFF

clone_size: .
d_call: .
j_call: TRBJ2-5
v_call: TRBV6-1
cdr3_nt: TGTGCGAGCAGTGTGAACGGGAGAGAGACCCACTACTTC
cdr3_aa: CASSVNGRETHYF

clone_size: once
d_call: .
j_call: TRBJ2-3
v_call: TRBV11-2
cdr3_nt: TGTACCGGAGGGGCACGGGAGCTCGCAGATACGCAATATTTT
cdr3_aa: CTGGARELADTQYF

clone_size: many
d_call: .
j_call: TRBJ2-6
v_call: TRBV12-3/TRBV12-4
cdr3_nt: TGTGCCAGCAGTCCAGACAGTTTCTCTGGGGCCAACGTCCTGACTTTC
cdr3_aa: CASSPDSFSGANVLTF

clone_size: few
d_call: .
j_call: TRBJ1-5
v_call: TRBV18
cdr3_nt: TGTGCCAGCTCACCACTACAGGACAATCAGCCCCAGCATTTT
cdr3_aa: CASSPLQDNQPQHF

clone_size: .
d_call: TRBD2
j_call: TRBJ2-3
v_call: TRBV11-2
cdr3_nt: TGTGCCGGAGGGGCGCGGGAGCCCGCAGATACGCGGCATTTT
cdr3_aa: CAGGAREPADTRHF

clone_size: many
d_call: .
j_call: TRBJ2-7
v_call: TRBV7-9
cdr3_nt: TGTGCCAGCAGCTTAGCCCGGGACCGTACCTACGAGCAGTACTTC
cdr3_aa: CASSLARDRTYEQYF

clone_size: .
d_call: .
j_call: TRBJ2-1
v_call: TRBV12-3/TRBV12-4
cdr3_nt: TGTGCCAGCGGAAAGAGCATTACGTTCTTC
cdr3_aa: CASGKSITFF

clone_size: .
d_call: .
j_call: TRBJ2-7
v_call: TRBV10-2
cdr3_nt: TGCGCCAGCAGTGAGTCGAGGTACGGGTGTGACGGCTACGAGCAGTACTTC
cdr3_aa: CASSESRYGCDGYEQYF

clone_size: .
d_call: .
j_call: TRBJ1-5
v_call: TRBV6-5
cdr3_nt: TGTGCCAGCAGTTATGAGCCTCCATGGGCCACCAATCAACCCCAGCATTTT
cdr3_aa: CASSYEPPWATNQPQHF

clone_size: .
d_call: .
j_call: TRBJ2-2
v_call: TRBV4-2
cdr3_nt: TGTGCCAGTAGCTCCGAGCGGGCAAACACCTGGGAGCTGTTTTTT
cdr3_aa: CASSSERANTWELFF

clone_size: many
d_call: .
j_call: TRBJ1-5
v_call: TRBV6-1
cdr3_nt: TGTGCCAGCAGTGAGACTGGTTTTGGCAATCAGCCCCAGCATTTT
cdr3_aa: CASSETGFGNQPQHF

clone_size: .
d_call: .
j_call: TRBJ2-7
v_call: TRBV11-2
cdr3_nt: TGTGCCAACAGCCTCCTATGGGGCGAACAGTACTTC
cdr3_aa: CANSLLWGEQYF

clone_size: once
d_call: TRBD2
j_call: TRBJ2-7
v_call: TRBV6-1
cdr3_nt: TGTACCAGCAGCGACTCAGCGGGAGTGGACCAGCAGTACTTC
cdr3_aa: CTSSDSAGVDQQYF

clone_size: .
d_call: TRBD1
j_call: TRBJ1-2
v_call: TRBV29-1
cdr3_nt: TGCAGCGTTACAGGGGGGACGGATGGCTACACCTTC
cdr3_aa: CSVTGGTDGYTF

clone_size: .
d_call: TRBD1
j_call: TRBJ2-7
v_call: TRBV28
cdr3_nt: TGTGCCAGCAGTTCTTTCGTGCAGGGGGCCAACGAGCAGTACTTC
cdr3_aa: CASSSFVQGANEQYF

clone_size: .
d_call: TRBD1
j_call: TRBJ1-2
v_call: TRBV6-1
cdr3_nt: TGTGCCAGCAGCCACGGGACAGGTGGCGCCTCGGGCTATGGCTGCACCTTC
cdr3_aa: CASSHGTGGASGYGCTF

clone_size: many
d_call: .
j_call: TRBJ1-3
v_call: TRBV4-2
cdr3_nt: TGTGCCAGCAGCCAAGAACTGTCATACTCTGGAAACACCATATATTTT
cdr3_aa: CASSQELSYSGNTIYF

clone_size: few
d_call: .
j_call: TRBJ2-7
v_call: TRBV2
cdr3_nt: TGTGCCAGCAGTGACGACAGCTACGAGCAGTACTTC
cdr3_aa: CASSDDSYEQYF

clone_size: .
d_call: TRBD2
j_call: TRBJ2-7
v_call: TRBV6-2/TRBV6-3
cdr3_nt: TGTGCCAACAGTTACGCTAGCGGGAGCTCCTACGAGCAGTACTTC
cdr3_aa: CANSYASGSSYEQYF

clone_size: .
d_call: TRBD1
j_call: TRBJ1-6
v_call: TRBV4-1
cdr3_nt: TGCGCCAGCATCCTCCTCCCGGGACAGAGTAATTCCCCCCTCCACTTT
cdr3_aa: CASILLPGQSNSPLHF

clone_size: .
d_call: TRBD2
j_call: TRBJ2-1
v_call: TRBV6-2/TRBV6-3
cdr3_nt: TGTACCCTCGAGACTAGCGGGTCCTACAATGAGCAGTTCTTC
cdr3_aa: CTLETSGSYNEQFF

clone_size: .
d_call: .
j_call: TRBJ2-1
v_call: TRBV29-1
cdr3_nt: TGCAGCGTTGAACCCTCCAGCGGATCCCCCTACAATGAGCAGTTCTTC
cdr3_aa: CSVEPSSGSPYNEQFF

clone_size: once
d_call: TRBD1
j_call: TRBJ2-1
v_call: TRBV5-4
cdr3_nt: TGTGCCAGCAGCTTGGTTGGCAGGGGGCAATACAATGAGCAATTCTTC
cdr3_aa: CASSLVGRGQYNEQFF

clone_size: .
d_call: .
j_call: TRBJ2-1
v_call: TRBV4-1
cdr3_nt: TGCGCCAGCAGCCAAGGGACTGGCGCGACCTACAATGAGCAGTTCTTC
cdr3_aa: CASSQGTGATYNEQFF